This T cell receptor (beta chain) comes out of a study of cytomegalovirus exposure and HLA in healthy donors. In the case of this clone: Its antigen is as yet unknown.

60 Vbeta and 13 Jbeta primers were used in PCR. Sequencing used immunoSEQ multiplex PCR; TCRdb keeps in-frame clones, though not all of them. This sample carries around 200,000 clones, 60% to 80% of them seen once, and the ten largest clones take under 2%. V was cut by 0 bases and J by 3 bases, with 9 bases left in between. CDR3 length equals 14 residues. Germline V gene data show CDR1 as SGHKS and CDR2 as YYEKEE (reference sequence). Study-level points and caveats: Reports credit the classifier with highly specific, highly sensitive diagnosis of cytomegalovirus status.

The clonotype was recovered from a man between 18 and 29 years old in good health and CMV-seronegative. Material: PBMCs. The V gene is TRBV5-5, the J gene TRBJ1-2; D remains unclear. As DNA, the CDR3 is TGTGCCAGCAGCTTGGAGTTGCGGGACTATGGCTACACCTTC. It codes for CASSLELRDYGYTF.